The rows below give T cell receptor beta chains drawn from one sample of a study of blood T cell repertoires in COVID-19. Repertoires were generated with immunoSEQ multiplex PCR, while TCRdb's copy carries only in-frame clones and drops some. The data contain 180,000 or so clones, roughly 82% of them singletons. Material for sequencing was PBMCs or T cells enriched from blood (not recorded which). Source of these receptors: a man between 50 and 59 years old who had recovered from COVID-19. CDR3s include the opening cysteine and the closing phenylalanine or tryptophan. Fields, in order: D gene, V gene, J gene, clone size, CDR3 protein, CDR3 DNA. A D gene is named only where the DNA matches it firmly. Not all rows give a size; the values are once, few, many and, for expanded clones, a class.

>TRBD2|TRBV9|TRBJ2-2|few
CASSVGLAGGNTGELFF
TGTGCCAGCAGCGTTGGGCTAGCGGGAGGGAACACCGGGGAGCTGTTTTTT
>-|TRBV2|TRBJ2-7|once
CASSDRGNFYEQYF
TGTGCCAGCAGTGATCGGGGGAACTTTTACGAGCAGTACTTC
>TRBD1|TRBV6-6|TRBJ1-1|-
CASSSRGADRGRVNTEAFF
TGTGCCAGCAGCTCGAGGGGAGCCGACAGGGGGAGGGTGAACACTGAAGCTTTCTTT
>-|TRBV7-2|TRBJ2-2|-
CASSRTRSGELFF
TGTGCCAGCAGCCGAACTAGATCCGGGGAGCTGTTTTTT
>-|TRBV29-1|TRBJ2-7|-
CSVVRSPIEEQYF
TGCAGCGTTGTGCGGAGCCCTATAGAGGAGCAGTACTTC
>-|TRBV4-1|TRBJ2-1|-
CASSPTLTGRSRGVTYNEQFF
TGCGCCAGCAGCCCAACCCTGACAGGCCGATCACGGGGGGTGACCTACAATGAGCAGTTCTTC
>TRBD1|TRBV19|TRBJ1-4|-
CASNMDRTNEKLFF
TGTGCCAGTAACATGGACAGGACGAATGAAAAACTGTTTTTT
>-|TRBV6-5|TRBJ1-4|-
CASGRRGEKLFF
TGTGCCAGTGGGAGACGAGGCGAAAAACTGTTTTTT
>TRBD1|TRBV27|TRBJ1-2|few
CASSSRTGQYNYGYTF
TGTGCCAGCAGTTCCCGGACAGGGCAATATAACTATGGCTACACCTTC
>TRBD1|TRBV7-2|TRBJ2-3|-
CASSLEGQGQGDTQYF
TGTGCCAGCAGCTTAGAAGGACAGGGTCAAGGAGATACGCAGTATTTT
>-|TRBV28|TRBJ1-5|-
CASTSEGVGHSNQPQHF
TGTGCCAGCACCTCGGAGGGAGTAGGGCATAGCAATCAGCCCCAGCATTTT
>TRBD1|TRBV5-1|TRBJ2-7|few
CASSLGGQGQEQYF
TGCGCCAGCAGCTTGGGGGGACAGGGGCAAGAGCAGTACTTC
>-|TRBV6-1|TRBJ1-3|-
CASSERVRTGNTIYF
TGTGCCAGCAGTGAACGGGTTCGGACTGGAAACACCATATATTTT
>-|TRBV7-2|TRBJ2-1|-
CASSLRTNYNEQFF
TGTGCCAGCAGCCTTCGGACTAACTACAATGAGCAGTTCTTC
>TRBD2|TRBV7-2|TRBJ2-2|-
CASSLSGLAGGHGELFF
TGTGCCAGCAGCTTATCAGGACTAGCGGGAGGACACGGGGAGCTGTTTTTT
>TRBD1|TRBV10-3|TRBJ2-5|-
CAIRTGGARGEGQETQYF
TGTGCCATCAGAACAGGGGGTGCGCGGGGAGAAGGACAAGAGACCCAGTACTTC
>TRBD2|TRBV11-2|TRBJ2-5|-
CASSLPRTSGKETQYF
TGTGCCAGCAGCTTACCGAGGACTAGCGGAAAAGAGACCCAGTACTTC
>TRBD1|TRBV28|TRBJ1-2|-
CATSQYRDRVPGYTF
TGTGCCACCTCCCAATACCGGGACAGGGTCCCTGGCTACACCTTC
>TRBD2|TRBV28|TRBJ2-7|once
CASSLGGVEQYF
TGTGCCAGCAGTTTAGGGGGGGTAGAGCAGTACTTC
>-|TRBV24-1|TRBJ2-7|-
CATSDQREQYF
TGTGCCACCAGTGACCAGCGCGAGCAGTACTTC
>-|TRBV5-6|TRBJ2-2|-
CASSFATPGELFF
TGTGCCAGCAGCTTTGCCACTCCCGGGGAGCTGTTTTTT
>-|TRBV12-3/TRBV12-4|TRBJ2-1|-
CASSYRPYGEFF
TGTGCCAGCAGTTACCGACCCTACGGGGAGTTCTTC
>-|TRBV21-1|TRBJ1-2|-
CAAGVGDGYTF
TGTGCCGCCGGGGTCGGGGATGGCTACACCTTC
>-|TRBV9|TRBJ1-1|-
CASSVESNGAEAFF
TGTGCCAGCAGCGTAGAGTCAAACGGAGCTGAAGCTTTCTTT
>TRBD1|TRBV19|TRBJ2-2|-
CASRPFRGKDPRELFF
TGTGCCAGTAGACCGTTCAGGGGGAAGGATCCCCGGGAGCTGTTTTTT
>TRBD2|TRBV7-2|TRBJ2-7|-
CASSATSGSSYEQYF
TGTGCCAGCAGCGCAACTAGCGGTAGCTCCTACGAGCAGTACTTC
>TRBD1|TRBV5-4|TRBJ1-6|-
CASSYRDRFNSPLHF
TGTGCCAGCAGCTACCGGGACAGGTTTAATTCACCCCTCCACTTT
>-|TRBV3-1/TRBV3-2|TRBJ1-1|-
CASNNIDMNTEAFF
TGTGCCAGCAACAACATAGACATGAACACTGAAGCTTTCTTT
>TRBD1|TRBV11-2|TRBJ1-6|-
CASSFPPGGSSPLHF
TGTGCCAGCAGCTTTCCCCCAGGGGGCTCTTCACCCCTCCACTTT
>-|TRBV28|TRBJ2-3|few
CASRGLDGEEEDTQYF
TGTGCCAGCAGGGGTCTGGACGGAGAGGAGGAAGATACGCAGTATTTT
>TRBD2|TRBV7-9|TRBJ2-5|-
CASSHEGTIQETQYF
TGTGCCAGCAGCCACGAAGGGACTATACAAGAGACCCAGTACTTC
>TRBD2|TRBV5-1|TRBJ2-1|-
CASSLGLAGGFGNEQFF
TGCGCCAGCAGCTTGGGGCTAGCGGGAGGGTTTGGTAATGAGCAGTTCTTC
>-|TRBV19|TRBJ1-2|-
CASRGESYGYTF
TGTGCCAGTAGAGGAGAAAGCTATGGCTACACCTTC
>-|TRBV5-1|TRBJ2-3|-
CASSLGTNENTQYF
TGCGCCAGCAGCTTGGGAACCAACGAGAATACGCAGTATTTT
>-|TRBV2|TRBJ2-6|-
CAGQWSAGANVLTF
TGTGCCGGACAGTGGTCCGCTGGGGCCAACGTCCTGACTTTC
>-|TRBV7-9|TRBJ1-2|-
CASSPGTLATDGYTF
TGTGCCAGCAGCCCCGGCACCCTAGCCACCGACGGCTACACCTTC
>TRBD1|TRBV7-9|TRBJ2-7|-
CASSIQDRGQYF
TGTGCCAGCAGCATCCAGGACAGGGGGCAGTACTTC
>-|TRBV5-1|TRBJ1-1|-
CASSPGQPLQNTEAFF
TGCGCCAGCAGCCCGGGACAACCCCTACAGAACACTGAAGCTTTCTTT